Sequencing of this T cell receptor beta chain was carried out in a study of identical twins. TCRdb processed the 5' RACE reads anew with MiXCR; each CDR3 protein has one entry. The sample consists of about 890,000 distinct CDR3 sequences, approximately 13% of them appearing once. The CDR3 is 15 amino acids. The ends lost 6 bases at V and 9 bases at J; junction bases unmatched: 14. Per the germline V gene, CDR1 is MNHEY and CDR2 is SMNVEV (reference sequence). These same records also appear under a second study, on yellow fever vaccine responses in identical twins.

The sequencing input was PBMCs. The rearrangement joins TRBV27 to TRBJ2-7, with 10 nucleotides matching TRBD2. The sequence was collected from a woman aged 18 to 35 in good health. The CDR3 DNA reads TGTGCCAGCAGCCGAATCGGCAGCGGGAGGGATGGGCAGTACTTC. Its protein product is CASSRIGSGRDGQYF.